This T cell receptor (beta chain) was observed in a study of cytomegalovirus exposure and HLA in healthy donors. Study observations and caveats: In a later analysis, specific HLA alleles were associated with 15,000 or so TCR beta sequences at a 0.05 false discovery rate. A prior analysis recorded that most TCR beta V segments were productive about 90% or about 30% of the time.

To note about this clone: Its antigen is currently unknown.

Germline CDR1 is MNHEY and CDR2 is SVGAGI. The ends lost 3 bases at V and 7 bases at J; junction bases unmatched: 9. This CDR3 is built from 15 residues. The PCR contained 60 Vbeta and 13 Jbeta primers. The data were produced by immunoSEQ multiplex PCR, yet TCRdb's version contains in-frame clones alone and is incomplete. Of approximately 200,000 clones detected, 82% appear once; the ten largest clones hold roughly 0.098%. The material sequenced was PBMCs. This TCR was sampled from a boy aged 2 to 10 in good health and CMV-seronegative. V and J are TRBV6-5 and TRBJ2-5; 9 bases align to TRBD1. CDR3 residues: CASSYGQGRALTQYF. The CDR3 region has the DNA TGTGCCAGCAGTTATGGACAGGGGCGAGCTTTGACCCAGTACTTC.